This TCR beta chain was documented in a study of T cell responses to AZD1222 COVID-19 vaccine. Study-wide results and caveats: It should be noted that donors were predominantly white British and more often female, and clonal diversity was possibly underestimated. Repertoire sampling occurred only after the peak T cell response.

TCRdb's copy holds only in-frame clones and misses some; the assay was immunoSEQ multiplex PCR. The table has about 120,000 clones, around 89% seen once. This CDR3 is 17 amino acids long. Unmatched junction bases numbered 18, after V lost 8 bases and J lost 1 base. Germline-derived CDR1 and CDR2 are SQVTM and ANQGSEA. This clone showed up just once. The antigen is not known. Sequencing was performed on peripheral blood, taken on day 0 of AZD1222 vaccination. The chain uses TRBV29-1 and TRBJ2-5; TRBD1 matches at 8 bases. This receptor was obtained from an adult in good health. CDR3 sequence (DNA): TGCAGCCTTTCTGGGGCCGGGACAGGCGCAATCCAAGAGACCCAGTACTTC. This translates into CSLSGAGTGAIQETQYF.